This T cell receptor beta chain was identified during a study of cytomegalovirus exposure and HLA in healthy donors. As for this clone: Antigen unknown.

Primers: 60 Vbeta forward and 13 Jbeta reverse. Libraries were prepared by immunoSEQ multiplex PCR; TCRdb keeps only in-frame clonotypes and omits some of them. The top ten hold approximately 2.3% of the sample, which has roughly 160,000 clones, approximately 78% seen once. Trimming pared 6 bases from V and 6 bases from J, leaving 14 bases between. Germline V lookup: CDR1 MGHRA, CDR2 YSYEKL. This CDR3 is 14 amino acids long. General study points: Immune exposure data for these donors was limited to CMV serostatus.

The source material was PBMCs. The sequence came from a male donor in good health and CMV-seronegative. The chain is built from TRBV4-1 and TRBJ2-2; a weak D match, TRBD2 (6 bases). CDR3 region: CASRGWGVAGELFF. The CDR3 DNA reads TGCGCCAGCAGGGGATGGGGGGTCGCCGGGGAGCTGTTTTTT.